This T cell receptor beta chain was captured in a study of shared T cell receptors in the human thymus. With V trimmed by 5 bases and J by 5 bases, 1 base remained unmatched. The CDR3 length is 13 residues. CDR1 KGHSH and CDR2 LQKENI come from the germline V gene. This table comes from immunoSEQ multiplex PCR, and its TCRdb copy is limited to in-frame clones, with some not included. The profile covers about 710,000 clones, with more than 75% appearing a single time and 0.009% to 0.0095% taken by the ten largest. These data also formed part of another study, on human thymus T cells. That work adds: Samples came from healthy Finnish infants during open corrective cardiac surgery.

The sequence derives from a boy younger than two with a congenital heart defect. The V call is TRBV18, the J call TRBJ2-2, with 8 bases aligning to TRBD2. Sequencing used thymocytes. CDR3 sequence: CASSIAGTGELFF. Here the CDR3 DNA reads TGTGCCAGCTCAATAGCGGGGACCGGGGAGCTGTTTTTT.